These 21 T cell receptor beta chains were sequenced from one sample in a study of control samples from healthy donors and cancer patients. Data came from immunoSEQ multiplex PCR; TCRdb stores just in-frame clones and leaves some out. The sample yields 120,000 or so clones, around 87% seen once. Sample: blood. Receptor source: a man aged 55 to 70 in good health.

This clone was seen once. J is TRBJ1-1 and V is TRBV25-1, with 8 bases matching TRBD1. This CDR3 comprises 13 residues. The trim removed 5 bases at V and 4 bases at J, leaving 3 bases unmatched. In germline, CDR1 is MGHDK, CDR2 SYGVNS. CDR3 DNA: TGTGCCAGCAGTCGACAGGGGTCCACTGAAGCTTTCTTT. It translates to CASSRQGSTEAFF. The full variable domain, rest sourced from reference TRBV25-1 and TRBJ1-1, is EADIYQTPRYLVIGTGKKITLECSQTMGHDKMYWYQQDPGMELHLIHYSYGVNSTEKGDLSSESTVSRIRTEHFPLTLESARPSHTSQYLCASSRQGSTEAFFGQGTRLTVV.

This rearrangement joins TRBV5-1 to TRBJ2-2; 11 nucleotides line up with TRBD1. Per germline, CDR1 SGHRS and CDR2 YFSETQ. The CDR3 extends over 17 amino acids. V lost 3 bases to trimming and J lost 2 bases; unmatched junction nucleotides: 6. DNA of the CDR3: TGCGCCAGCAGCTCTGGGACAGGGGGGACAAACACCGGGGAGCTGTTTTTT. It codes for CASSSGTGGTNTGELFF.

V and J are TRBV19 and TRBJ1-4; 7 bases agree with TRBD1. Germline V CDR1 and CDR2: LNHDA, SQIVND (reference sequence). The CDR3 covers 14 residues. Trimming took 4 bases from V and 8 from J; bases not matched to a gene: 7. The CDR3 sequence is CASSSRGSLEKLFF. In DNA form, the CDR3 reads TGTGCCAGTAGTAGCAGGGGGAGCTTGGAAAAACTGTTTTTT. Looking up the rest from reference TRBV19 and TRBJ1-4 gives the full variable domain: DGGITQSPKYLFRKEGQNVTLSCEQNLNHDAMYWYRQDPGQGLRLIYYSQIVNDFQKGDIAEGYSVSREKKESFPLTVTSAQKNPTAFYLCASSSRGSLEKLFFGSGTQLSVL.

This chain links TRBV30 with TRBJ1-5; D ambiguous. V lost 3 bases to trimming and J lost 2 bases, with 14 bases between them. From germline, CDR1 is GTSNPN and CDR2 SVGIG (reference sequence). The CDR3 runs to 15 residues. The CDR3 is CAWREGLNGNQPQHF. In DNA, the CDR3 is TGTGCCTGGAGGGAAGGGTTGAATGGCAATCAGCCCCAGCATTTT.

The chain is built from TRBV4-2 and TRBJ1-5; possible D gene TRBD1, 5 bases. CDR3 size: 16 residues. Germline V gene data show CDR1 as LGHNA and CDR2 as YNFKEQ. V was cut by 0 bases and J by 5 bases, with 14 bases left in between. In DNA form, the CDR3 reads TGTGCCAGCAGCCAAGATCGATCCAGGGTAGATCAGCCCCAGCATTTT. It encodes CASSQDRSRVDQPQHF.

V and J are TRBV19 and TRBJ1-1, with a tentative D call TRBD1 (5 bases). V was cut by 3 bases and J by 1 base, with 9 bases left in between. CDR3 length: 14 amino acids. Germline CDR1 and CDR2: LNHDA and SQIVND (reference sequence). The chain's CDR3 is CASSMGVPNTEAFF. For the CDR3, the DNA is TGTGCCAGTAGTATGGGGGTCCCGAACACTGAAGCTTTCTTT.

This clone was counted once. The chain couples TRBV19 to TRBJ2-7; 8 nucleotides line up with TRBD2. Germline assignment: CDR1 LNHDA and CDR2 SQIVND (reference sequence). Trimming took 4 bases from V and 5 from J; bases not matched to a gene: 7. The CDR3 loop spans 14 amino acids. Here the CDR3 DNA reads TGTGCCAGTAGTAGCGGGGGGCCCCTGGACGAGCAGTACTTC. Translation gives CASSSGGPLDEQYF.

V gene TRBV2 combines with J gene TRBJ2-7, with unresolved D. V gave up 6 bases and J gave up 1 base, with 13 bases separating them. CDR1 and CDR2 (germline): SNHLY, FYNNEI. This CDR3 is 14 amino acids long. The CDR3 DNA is TGTGCCAGCAGAGTCCCCATGGGGTCCTACGAGCAGTACTTC. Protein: CASRVPMGSYEQYF.

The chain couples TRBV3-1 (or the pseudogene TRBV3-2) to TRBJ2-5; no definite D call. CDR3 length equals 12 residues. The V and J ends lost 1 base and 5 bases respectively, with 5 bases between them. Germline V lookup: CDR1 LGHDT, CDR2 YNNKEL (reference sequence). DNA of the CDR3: TGTGCCAGCAGCCAAGTTCAGGAGACCCAGTACTTC. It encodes CASSQVQETQYF.

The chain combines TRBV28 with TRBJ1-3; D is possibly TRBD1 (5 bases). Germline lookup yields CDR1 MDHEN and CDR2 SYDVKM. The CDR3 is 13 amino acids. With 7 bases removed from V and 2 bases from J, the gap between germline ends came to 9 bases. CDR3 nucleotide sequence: TGTGCCAGCATCCCGGGGGCTGGAAACACCATATATTTT. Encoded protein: CASIPGAGNTIYF.

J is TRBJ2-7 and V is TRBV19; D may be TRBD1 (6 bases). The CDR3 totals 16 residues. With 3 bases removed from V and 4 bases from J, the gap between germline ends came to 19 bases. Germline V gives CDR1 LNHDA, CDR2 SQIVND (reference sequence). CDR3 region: CASSISINRAEYEQYF. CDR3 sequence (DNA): TGTGCCAGTAGTATTAGTATTAACAGGGCTGAATACGAGCAGTACTTC.

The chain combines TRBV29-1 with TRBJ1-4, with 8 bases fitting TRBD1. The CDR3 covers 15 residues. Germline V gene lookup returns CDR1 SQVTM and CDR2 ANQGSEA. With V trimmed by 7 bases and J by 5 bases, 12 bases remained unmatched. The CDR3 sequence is CSASRTGNKNEKLFF. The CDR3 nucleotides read TGCAGCGCCTCTAGGACAGGGAACAAAAATGAAAAACTGTTTTTT.

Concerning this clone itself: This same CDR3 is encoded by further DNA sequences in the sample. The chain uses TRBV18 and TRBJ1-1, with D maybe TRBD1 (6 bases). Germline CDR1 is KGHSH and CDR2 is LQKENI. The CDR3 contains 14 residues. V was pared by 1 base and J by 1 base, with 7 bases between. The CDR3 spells CASSPQGGNTEAFF. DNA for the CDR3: TGTGCCAGCTCACCACAGGGGGGGAACACTGAAGCTTTCTTT.

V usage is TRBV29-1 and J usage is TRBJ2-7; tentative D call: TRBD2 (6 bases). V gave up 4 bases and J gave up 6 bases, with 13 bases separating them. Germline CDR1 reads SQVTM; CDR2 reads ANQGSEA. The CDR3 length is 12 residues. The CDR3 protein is CSVVAGSLEQYF. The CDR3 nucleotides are TGCAGCGTTGTTGCGGGGAGCCTCGAGCAGTACTTC.

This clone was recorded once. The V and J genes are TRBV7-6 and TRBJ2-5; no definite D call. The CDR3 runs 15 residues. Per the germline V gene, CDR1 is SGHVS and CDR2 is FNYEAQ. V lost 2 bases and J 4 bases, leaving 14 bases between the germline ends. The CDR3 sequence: CASSLMSEVGETQYF. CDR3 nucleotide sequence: TGTGCCAGCAGCTTAATGTCGGAAGTCGGAGAGACCCAGTACTTC.

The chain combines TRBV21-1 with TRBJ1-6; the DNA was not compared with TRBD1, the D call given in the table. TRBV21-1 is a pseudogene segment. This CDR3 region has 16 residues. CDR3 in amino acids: CASSKALQGGNSPLHF. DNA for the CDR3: TGTGCCAGCAGCAAAGCCTTGCAGGGCGGCAATTCACCCCTCCACTTT.

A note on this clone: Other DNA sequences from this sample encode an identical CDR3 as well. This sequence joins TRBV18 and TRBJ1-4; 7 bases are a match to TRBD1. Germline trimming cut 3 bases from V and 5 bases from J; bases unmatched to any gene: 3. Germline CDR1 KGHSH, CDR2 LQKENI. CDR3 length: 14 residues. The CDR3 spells CASSPGQANEKLFF. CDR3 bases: TGTGCCAGCTCACCCGGACAGGCAAATGAAAAACTGTTTTTT. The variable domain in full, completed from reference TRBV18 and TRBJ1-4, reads NAGVMQNPRHLVRRRGQEARLRCSPMKGHSHVYWYRQLPEEGLKFMVYLQKENIIDESGMPKERFSAEFPKEGPSILRIQQVVRGDSAAYFCASSPGQANEKLFFGSGTQLSVL.

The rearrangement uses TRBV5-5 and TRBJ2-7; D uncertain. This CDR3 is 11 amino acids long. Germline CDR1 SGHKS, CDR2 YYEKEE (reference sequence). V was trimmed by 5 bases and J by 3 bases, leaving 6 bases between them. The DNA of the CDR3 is TGTGCCAGCAGTCGGATCTACGAGCAGTACTTC. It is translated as CASSRIYEQYF.

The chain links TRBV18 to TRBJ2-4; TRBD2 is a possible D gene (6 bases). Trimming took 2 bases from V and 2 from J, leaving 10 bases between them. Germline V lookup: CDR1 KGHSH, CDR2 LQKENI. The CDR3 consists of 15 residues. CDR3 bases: TGTGCCAGCTCACCATCGGAGGGGTCCAAAAACATTCAGTACTTC. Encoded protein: CASSPSEGSKNIQYF. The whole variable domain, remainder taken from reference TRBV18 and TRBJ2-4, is NAGVMQNPRHLVRRRGQEARLRCSPMKGHSHVYWYRQLPEEGLKFMVYLQKENIIDESGMPKERFSAEFPKEGPSILRIQQVVRGDSAAYFCASSPSEGSKNIQYFGAGTRLSVL.

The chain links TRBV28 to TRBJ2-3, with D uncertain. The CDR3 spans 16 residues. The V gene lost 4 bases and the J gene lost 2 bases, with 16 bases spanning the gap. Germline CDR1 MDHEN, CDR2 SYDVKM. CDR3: CASSSGSTLDTDTQYF. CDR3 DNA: TGTGCCAGCAGTTCTGGGTCGACACTCGACACAGATACGCAGTATTTT.

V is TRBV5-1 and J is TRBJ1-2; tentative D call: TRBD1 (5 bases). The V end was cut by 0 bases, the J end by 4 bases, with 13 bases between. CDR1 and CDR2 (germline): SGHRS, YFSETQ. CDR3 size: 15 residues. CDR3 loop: CASSLEGHSTYGYTF. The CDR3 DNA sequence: TGCGCCAGCAGCTTGGAGGGGCACTCGACCTATGGCTACACCTTC.